What follows are 22 T cell receptor beta chains derived from one specimen sequenced in a study of blood T cell repertoires in COVID-19. Libraries were prepared by immunoSEQ multiplex PCR; TCRdb keeps only in-frame clonotypes and omits some of them. This sample has roughly 250,000 clones, with approximately 87% found just once. Sequencing input: peripheral blood. These TCRs come from a woman in her twenties or thirties with COVID-19, enrolled during active disease.

On this clone: Other DNA sequences from this sample encode an identical CDR3 as well. CDR3 loop: CASSLTGENTEAFF. DNA of the CDR3: TGTGCCAGCAGTTTGACAGGGGAGAACACTGAAGCTTTCTTT. V usage is TRBV28 and J usage is TRBJ1-1; TRBD1 matches 8 bases. CDR3 length: 14 amino acids. Trimming at V came to 3 bases and at J to 1 base, leaving 1 base not matched to a gene. Germline assignment: CDR1 MDHEN and CDR2 SYDVKM.

The chain is built from TRBV7-2 and TRBJ2-5, with 9 bases lining up with TRBD2. V lost 5 bases and J lost 5; bases outside the gene matches: 15. The CDR3 has 17 residues. Germline V gene data show CDR1 as SGHTA and CDR2 as FQGNSA. CDR3 amino acids: CASSPGWLAGKGETQYF. In nucleotides, the CDR3 is TGTGCCAGCAGCCCCGGGTGGCTAGCGGGGAAAGGGGAGACCCAGTACTTC.

This chain joins TRBV5-1 and TRBJ2-7; 7 bases fit TRBD1. CDR1 SGHRS and CDR2 YFSETQ come from the germline V gene. V lost 1 base, J lost 7 bases, and 8 bases stayed unmatched. The CDR3 extends over 14 amino acids. The CDR3 region is CASSLKVTGDEQYF. CDR3 DNA sequence: TGCGCCAGCAGCTTGAAGGTTACAGGGGATGAGCAGTACTTC.

This rearrangement joins TRBV7-6 to TRBJ2-7; 11 bases match TRBD1. Germline assignment: CDR1 SGHVS and CDR2 FNYEAQ. The CDR3 runs 15 residues. Trimming cost V 0 bases and J 3 bases; bases outside gene matches: 1. CDR3 in amino acids: CASSLAGTGGYEQYF. The CDR3, as DNA: TGTGCCAGCAGCTTAGCCGGGACAGGGGGCTACGAGCAGTACTTC. The full variable domain, completed using reference TRBV7-6 and TRBJ2-7, is GAGVSQSPRYKVTKRGQDVALRCDPISGHVSLYWYRQALGQGPEFLTYFNYEAQQDKSGLPNDRFSAERPEGSISTLTIQRTEQRDSAMYRCASSLAGTGGYEQYFGPGTRLTVT.

The rearrangement uses TRBV19 and TRBJ2-7, with D possibly matching TRBD1 (5 bases). The CDR3 loop spans 14 amino acids. CDR1 and CDR2 (germline): LNHDA, SQIVND (reference sequence). V was pared by 5 bases and J by 2 bases, with 13 bases between. CDR3 DNA: TGTGCCAGTAGTCCCCGACAGAGGCCCTACGAGCAGTACTTC. Translating it yields CASSPRQRPYEQYF.

The J gene is TRBJ2-3, the V gene TRBV6-1; maybe TRBD2 (5 bases). Germline V gene lookup returns CDR1 MNHNS and CDR2 SASEGT. V gave up 3 bases and J gave up 9 bases, with 16 bases separating them. This CDR3 comprises 14 residues. DNA for the CDR3: TGTGCCAGCAGTGAGGGTCTAGCCCTAAAGACGCAGTATTTT. As protein: CASSEGLALKTQYF.

The chain is built from TRBV5-1 and TRBJ1-2; D is unresolved. The length of the CDR3 is 13 residues. Per germline, CDR1 SGHRS and CDR2 YFSETQ. V was trimmed by 2 bases and J by 4 bases, leaving 9 bases between them. The CDR3 DNA reads as TGCGCCAGCAGCTTAGGAGTTTCCTATGGCTACACCTTC. Its translation: CASSLGVSYGYTF. Variable domain in full (rest from reference TRBV5-1 and TRBJ1-2): KAGVTQTPRYLIKTRGQQVTLSCSPISGHRSVSWYQQTPGQGLQFLFEYFSETQRNKGNFPGRFSGRQFSNSRSEMNVSTLELGDSALYLCASSLGVSYGYTFGSGTRLTVV.

The V gene is TRBV29-1, the J gene TRBJ1-2, with 8 bases matching TRBD1. Germline values: CDR1 SQVTM, CDR2 ANQGSEA. The CDR3 extends over 13 amino acids. V lost 6 bases to trimming and J lost 8 bases; unmatched junction nucleotides: 11. CDR3 DNA: TGCAGCGTACCTTTGGGACAGGCGGGAGGCTACACCTTC. Amino acid sequence: CSVPLGQAGGYTF. Using reference TRBV29-1 and TRBJ1-2 for the parts outside the CDR3, the full variable domain is SAVISQKPSRDICQRGTSLTIQCQVDSQVTMMFWYRQQPGQSLTLIATANQGSEATYESGFVIDKFPISRPNLTFSTLTVSNMSPEDSSIYLCSVPLGQAGGYTFGSGTRLTVV.

The CDR3 bases are TGCGCCAGCAGCCAAGACATTAGGGAGACCCAGTACTTC. Protein: CASSQDIRETQYF. This sequence joins TRBV5-1 and TRBJ2-5; D remains unclear. The CDR3 extends over 13 amino acids. The V end was cut by 4 bases, the J end by 5 bases, with 12 bases between. From germline, CDR1 is SGHRS and CDR2 YFSETQ.

The chain links TRBV6-1 to TRBJ1-6; 10 nucleotides match TRBD1. J was trimmed by 9 bases and V by 1 base; bases with no gene match: 6. The germline CDR1 and CDR2 sequences are MNHNS and SASEGT. This CDR3 spans 16 amino acids. The chain's CDR3 is CASSEVPGTGASPLHF. CDR3 bases: TGTGCCAGCAGTGAAGTTCCCGGGACAGGGGCTTCACCCCTCCACTTT.

The rearrangement joins TRBV19 to TRBJ1-1; no reliable D call. Trimming left V 7 bases short and J 1 base short, with 13 bases between. Per the germline V gene, CDR1 is LNHDA and CDR2 is SQIVND (reference sequence). CDR3 length equals 14 residues. CDR3 DNA sequence: TGTGCCAGTACCCCAGGTGGTTGGAACACTGAAGCTTTCTTT. This codes for CASTPGGWNTEAFF. Combining the CDR3 with reference TRBV19 and TRBJ1-1 gives the whole variable domain DGGITQSPKYLFRKEGQNVTLSCEQNLNHDAMYWYRQDPGQGLRLIYYSQIVNDFQKGDIAEGYSVSREKKESFPLTVTSAQKNPTAFYLCASTPGGWNTEAFFGQGTRLTVV.

The genes are TRBV5-1 and TRBJ2-7; 8 bases match TRBD1. The CDR3 is made up of 15 amino acids. With V trimmed by 0 bases and J by 0 bases, 2 bases remained unmatched. Germline V gives CDR1 SGHRS, CDR2 YFSETQ. The CDR3 loop reads CASSLGQGASYEQYF. DNA for the CDR3: TGCGCCAGCAGCTTGGGCCAGGGGGCCTCCTACGAGCAGTACTTC.

The chain carries TRBV6-2 or TRBV6-3 and TRBJ1-2, with D perhaps matching TRBD1 (5 bases). The V gene's germline CDR1 is MNHEY and CDR2 SVGEGT. Trimming left V 5 bases short and J 8 bases short, with 18 bases between. The length of the CDR3 is 14 residues. CDR3 region: CASSPNQGPRGYTF. In nucleotides, the CDR3 is TGTGCCAGCAGTCCGAATCAGGGTCCTCGGGGCTACACCTTC.

The rearrangement joins TRBV5-1 to TRBJ2-7; 8 nucleotides agree with TRBD2. CDR1 is SGHRS and CDR2 is YFSETQ in the germline V gene. The CDR3 length is 14 residues. Trimming removed 8 bases from V and 2 bases from J; junction bases left unmatched: 9. The CDR3 sequence is CASGSGGVPYEQYF. The CDR3 DNA reads as TGCGCCAGTGGTTCCGGGGGGGTTCCCTACGAGCAGTACTTC.

The rearrangement joins TRBV20-1 to TRBJ2-2; 7 nucleotides line up with TRBD1. Losses at the gene ends were 3 bases for V and 2 bases for J; bases not matched to a gene: 3. There are 14 residues in the CDR3. Germline V gene sequence: CDR1 DFQATT, CDR2 SNEGSKA (reference sequence). Written as DNA, the CDR3 is TGCAGTGCTAGTTCAGGGGGAAACACCGGGGAGCTGTTTTTT. Encoded protein: CSASSGGNTGELFF.

This sequence joins TRBV7-8 and TRBJ2-5, with 10 bases fitting TRBD2. The CDR3 extends over 17 amino acids. Germline CDR1 and CDR2: SGHVS and FQNEAQ. Unmatched junction bases numbered 10, after V lost 1 base and J lost 5 bases. The CDR3 here is CASSLGLAGAPMETQYF. CDR3 nucleotide sequence: TGTGCCAGCAGCTTAGGCCTAGCGGGGGCTCCGATGGAGACCCAGTACTTC.

The chain employs TRBV4-2 and TRBJ2-5; the D gene is possibly TRBD1 (7 bases). Trimming left V 8 bases short and J 2 bases short, with 18 bases between. In germline, CDR1 is LGHNA, CDR2 YNFKEQ. CDR3 length equals 15 residues. CDR3 sequence reads: CASSGGSALQETQYF. CDR3 DNA: TGTGCCAGCTCAGGGGGGAGCGCCCTTCAAGAGACCCAGTACTTC.

Concerning this clone: This sample also contains other DNA sequences that code for the same CDR3. The chain links TRBV19 to TRBJ2-2; D is unclear. Trimming took 8 bases from V and 3 from J, leaving 4 bases between them. This CDR3 contains 11 residues. The germline V gene has CDR1 LNHDA and CDR2 SQIVND (reference sequence). This CDR3 reads CASRDTGELFF. CDR3 DNA sequence: TGTGCCAGTCGGGACACCGGGGAGCTGTTTTTT.

The chain links TRBV4-1 to TRBJ2-7, with no clear D. The CDR3 length is 14 residues. In germline, CDR1 is MGHRA, CDR2 YSYEKL. Trimming left V 3 bases short and J 1 base short, with 10 bases between. In nucleotides, the CDR3 is TGCGCCAGCAGCCAGGTGGTCAGTTCCTACGAGCAGTACTTC. It codes for CASSQVVSSYEQYF.

The chain carries TRBV18 and TRBJ1-5, with unresolved D. The V end lost 1 base, the J end lost 2 bases, and 9 bases lay between the germline ends. Germline-derived CDR1 and CDR2 are KGHSH and LQKENI. This CDR3 is 15 amino acids long. CDR3 sequence: CASSPQGVGNQPQHF. In DNA, the CDR3 is TGTGCCAGCTCACCACAGGGAGTAGGCAATCAGCCCCAGCATTTT.

The chain combines TRBV27 with TRBJ2-7, with 7 bases aligning to TRBD1. The germline CDR1 and CDR2 sequences are MNHEY and SMNVEV (reference sequence). V trimming: 5 bases; J trimming: 5 bases; junction bases outside the gene matches: 9. This CDR3 has 14 amino acids. CDR3 in DNA: TGTGCCAGCAGTACCCGGGACAGTGGAAACGAGCAGTACTTC. It encodes CASSTRDSGNEQYF.

The chain carries TRBV5-1 and TRBJ2-3; 9 positions match TRBD2. V lost 6 bases and J lost 5; bases outside the gene matches: 13. Germline CDR1 and CDR2: SGHRS and YFSETQ. The CDR3 has 16 amino acids. The CDR3 sequence: CASTLFVAGAGDTQYF. CDR3 in DNA: TGCGCCAGCACCCTTTTCGTAGCGGGGGCGGGAGATACGCAGTATTTT. The variable domain in full, with the rest retrieved from reference TRBV5-1 and TRBJ2-3, is KAGVTQTPRYLIKTRGQQVTLSCSPISGHRSVSWYQQTPGQGLQFLFEYFSETQRNKGNFPGRFSGRQFSNSRSEMNVSTLELGDSALYLCASTLFVAGAGDTQYFGPGTRLTVL.